The clone carrying this TCR beta chain came up once. Its antigen is undetermined. PCR employed 60 Vbeta and 13 Jbeta primers. Method: immunoSEQ multiplex PCR; TCRdb's copy keeps in-frame clones and lacks some. This sample has approximately 180,000 clones; over 75% occur once, and the top ten carry less than 0.3%. This entry belongs to a study of cytomegalovirus exposure and HLA in healthy donors. Findings of the study overall: The authors considered a cluster of highly shared sequence variants likely to be a sequencing artifact. Later analysis suggested most CMV-associated TCR beta chains were HLA-restricted.

Healthy bone marrow donors made up the donors. The specimen sequenced was PBMCs. This sequence originates from a girl less than two years old in good health and CMV-seronegative.

Written as DNA, the CDR3 is TGTGCCAGCAGCTTAAGGGGGACAGGGAACCACGAGCAGTACTTC. Amino acids: CASSLRGTGNHEQYF. V gene TRBV7-6 combines with J gene TRBJ2-7, with 9 bases aligning to TRBD1. The CDR3 runs 15 residues. The J segment lost 5 bases and the V segment lost 2 bases, leaving 7 bases of the junction unmatched. In germline, CDR1 is SGHVS, CDR2 FNYEAQ.